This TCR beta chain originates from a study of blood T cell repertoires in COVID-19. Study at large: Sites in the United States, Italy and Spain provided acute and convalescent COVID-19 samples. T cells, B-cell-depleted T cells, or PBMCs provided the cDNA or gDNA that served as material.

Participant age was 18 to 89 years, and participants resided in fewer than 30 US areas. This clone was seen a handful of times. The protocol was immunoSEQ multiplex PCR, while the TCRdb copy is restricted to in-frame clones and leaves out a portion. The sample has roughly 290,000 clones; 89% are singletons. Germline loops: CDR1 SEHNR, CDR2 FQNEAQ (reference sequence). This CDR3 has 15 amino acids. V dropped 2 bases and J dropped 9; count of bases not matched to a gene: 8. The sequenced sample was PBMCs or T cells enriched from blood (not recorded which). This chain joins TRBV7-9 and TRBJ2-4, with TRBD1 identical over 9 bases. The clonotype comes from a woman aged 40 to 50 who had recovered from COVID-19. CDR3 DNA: TGTGCCAGCAGCTTAAGAACCGGGACAGGGAGCATTCAGTACTTC. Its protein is CASSLRTGTGSIQYF. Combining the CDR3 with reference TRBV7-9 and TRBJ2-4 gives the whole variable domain DTGVSQNPRHKITKRGQNVTFRCDPISEHNRLYWYRQTLGQGPEFLTYFQNEAQLEKSRLLSDRFSAERPKGSFSTLEIQRTEQGDSAMYLCASSLRTGTGSIQYFGAGTRLSVL.